The 19 T cell receptor beta chains reported below all come from one sample, sequenced in a study of blood T cell repertoires in COVID-19. Profiled with immunoSEQ multiplex PCR; TCRdb holds only in-frame clones, not every one. The repertoire has tens of thousands of clones, roughly 89% of them found once; the top ten carry around 30%. The sample was peripheral blood. The origin of the receptors is a woman of 80 years or more with acute or convalescent COVID-19.

This clone is a singleton in its sample. The chain carries TRBV19 and TRBJ2-5, with 9 bases identical to TRBD2. Germline V gene data show CDR1 as LNHDA and CDR2 as SQIVND (reference sequence). J lost 2 bases, V lost 6 bases, and 10 bases had no gene match. This CDR3 has 16 residues. Here the CDR3 reads CASRDPAGGDQETQYF. In DNA, the CDR3 is TGTGCCAGTAGGGACCCTGCGGGGGGGGATCAAGAGACCCAGTACTTC.

V and J are TRBV7-6 and TRBJ2-5; TRBD2 agrees at 8 bases. CDR1 is SGHVS and CDR2 is FNYEAQ in the germline V gene. The CDR3 consists of 15 residues. Germline trimming cut 5 bases from V and 3 bases from J; bases unmatched to any gene: 8. The CDR3 sequence is CASSGGLAGKETQYF. For the CDR3, the DNA is TGTGCCAGCAGCGGCGGGTTAGCGGGGAAAGAGACCCAGTACTTC.

This sequence joins TRBV4-2 and TRBJ1-3, with D unclear. Trimming left V 1 base short and J 4 bases short, with 11 bases between. In germline, CDR1 is LGHNA, CDR2 YNFKEQ. The CDR3 length is 15 residues. The CDR3 sequence: CASSQAEVSGNTIYF. The DNA for the CDR3 is TGTGCCAGCAGCCAAGCTGAGGTCTCCGGAAACACCATATATTTT.

This clone is a singleton in its sample. The chain recombines TRBV2 with TRBJ1-4, with D possibly TRBD1 on 6 matching bases. CDR1 SNHLY and CDR2 FYNNEI come from the germline V gene. V lost 0 bases and J lost 7, with 15 bases in between. CDR3 size: 16 residues. The CDR3 DNA is TGTGCCAGCAGTGAAGCGCGGACAGCGGGGTCTGAAAAACTGTTTTTT. It codes for CASSEARTAGSEKLFF.

This chain uses TRBV11-3 with TRBJ2-1; D gene uncertain. This CDR3 spans 15 amino acids. Per germline, CDR1 SGHNT and CDR2 YENEEA. V was pared by 1 base and J by 7 bases, with 14 bases between. The CDR3 sequence: CASSLVAAGRNEQFF. The CDR3 DNA reads TGTGCCAGCAGCTTAGTGGCTGCAGGTCGAAATGAGCAGTTCTTC.

The chain joins TRBV5-4 to TRBJ2-3; TRBD2 matches at 7 bases. The CDR3 length is 16 residues. The J segment lost 1 base and the V segment lost 1 base, leaving 6 bases of the junction unmatched. Germline V gene data show CDR1 as SGHNT and CDR2 as YYREEE (reference sequence). CDR3 loop: CASSLKRGVGTDTQYF. The CDR3 DNA sequence: TGTGCCAGCAGCTTGAAACGGGGGGTGGGCACAGATACGCAGTATTTT.

This chain joins TRBV5-5 and TRBJ1-1; 7 nucleotides align to TRBD1. The junction had 7 bases not matched to a gene; V was cut back by 4 bases and J by 1 base. CDR3 length: 15 amino acids. CDR1 SGHKS and CDR2 YYEKEE come from the germline V gene (reference sequence). The CDR3 bases are TGTGCCAGCAGCAATAGGGGGCAGACGAACACTGAAGCTTTCTTT. Translating it yields CASSNRGQTNTEAFF.

V is TRBV10-1 and J is TRBJ1-5, with TRBD1 matching 8 bases. The germline V gene has CDR1 WNHNN and CDR2 SYGVQD (reference sequence). The CDR3 has 12 residues. Trimming at V came to 10 bases and at J to 4 bases, leaving 3 bases not matched to a gene. The CDR3 here is CATGTGNQPQHF. CDR3 sequence (DNA): TGCGCCACCGGGACAGGTAATCAGCCCCAGCATTTT.

The V and J genes are TRBV30 and TRBJ2-7; weak D call: TRBD1 (5 bases). V lost 0 bases, J lost 6 bases, and 15 bases lay in between. This CDR3 is 14 amino acids long. CDR1 is GTSNPN, CDR2 SVGIG, per germline (reference sequence). The DNA of the CDR3 is TGTGCCTGGAGTGTAGATAGGACATTAAGCGAGCAGTACTTC. It is translated as CAWSVDRTLSEQYF.

The chain links TRBV3-1 (or the pseudogene TRBV3-2) to TRBJ2-3, with 7 bases matching TRBD2. Trimming cost V 3 bases and J 2 bases; bases outside gene matches: 8. This CDR3 spans 16 amino acids. Germline loops: CDR1 LGHDT, CDR2 YNNKEL (reference sequence). In DNA form, the CDR3 reads TGTGCCAGCAGCCACCTAGAGCGGGGTACCACAGATACGCAGTATTTT. This sequence encodes CASSHLERGTTDTQYF.

This clone was recorded a few times. The chain links TRBV6-1 to TRBJ1-1, with 7 bases matching TRBD1. The CDR3 has 12 residues. With V trimmed by 3 bases and J by 10 bases, 5 bases remained unmatched. Germline-derived CDR1 and CDR2 are MNHNS and SASEGT. The CDR3 is CASSDRQGRAFF. CDR3 in DNA: TGTGCCAGCAGTGACCGACAGGGAAGAGCTTTCTTT.

The chain recombines TRBV5-1 with TRBJ2-3; 8 nucleotides align to TRBD2. This CDR3 is built from 16 residues. The germline CDR1 and CDR2 sequences are SGHRS and YFSETQ. V lost 3 bases, J lost 4 bases, and 10 bases stayed unmatched. In nucleotides, the CDR3 is TGCGCCAGCAGCTCTGTATTTAGCGGGGAGTCAGATACGCAGTATTTT. Amino acids: CASSSVFSGESDTQYF.

J is TRBJ2-4 and V is TRBV2; 8 nucleotides agree with TRBD2. The CDR3 consists of 11 residues. V lost 8 bases to trimming and J lost 8 bases; unmatched junction nucleotides: 2. From germline, CDR1 is SNHLY and CDR2 FYNNEI. The CDR3 spells CASLGGDIQYF. CDR3 nucleotides: TGTGCCAGCCTCGGGGGGGACATTCAGTACTTC.

The chain combines TRBV19 with TRBJ2-1, with TRBD1 matching over 8 bases. V trimming: 0 bases; J trimming: 8 bases; junction bases outside the gene matches: 9. From germline, CDR1 is LNHDA and CDR2 SQIVND (reference sequence). The CDR3 runs 16 residues. The CDR3 sequence: CASSIDGRGQRDEQFF. The CDR3 DNA reads TGTGCCAGTAGTATAGACGGCAGGGGGCAAAGGGATGAGCAGTTCTTC.

V is TRBV25-1 and J is TRBJ2-1; D is possibly TRBD2 (7 bases). Germline-derived CDR1 and CDR2 are MGHDK and SYGVNS. The V gene lost 2 bases and the J gene lost 5 bases, with 16 bases spanning the gap. CDR3 length: 16 amino acids. The CDR3 protein is CASSEPIGGVDNEQFF. DNA for the CDR3: TGTGCCAGCAGTGAACCAATAGGGGGGGTAGACAATGAGCAGTTCTTC. The complete variable domain, with remaining parts taken from reference TRBV25-1 and TRBJ2-1, reads EADIYQTPRYLVIGTGKKITLECSQTMGHDKMYWYQQDPGMELHLIHYSYGVNSTEKGDLSSESTVSRIRTEHFPLTLESARPSHTSQYLCASSEPIGGVDNEQFFGPGTRLTVL.

The chain combines TRBV9 with TRBJ2-2; possibly TRBD2 for D (6 bases). V was shortened by 2 bases and J by 1 base, with 12 bases between the two germline ends. This CDR3 comprises 16 residues. Germline V gives CDR1 SGDLS, CDR2 YYNGEE. CDR3 loop: CASSVSGTLNTGELFF. Written as DNA, the CDR3 is TGTGCCAGCAGCGTTTCCGGGACTTTGAACACCGGGGAGCTGTTTTTT.

This sequence joins TRBV7-9 and TRBJ2-3; 8 positions agree with TRBD2. The CDR3 has 16 amino acids. Trimming at V came to 3 bases and at J to 0 bases, leaving 5 bases not matched to a gene. From germline, CDR1 is SEHNR and CDR2 FQNEAQ (reference sequence). The DNA of the CDR3 is TGTGCCAGCAGCTTTCTCTCGGGGGGGAGCACAGATACGCAGTATTTT. Its protein is CASSFLSGGSTDTQYF.

V and J are TRBV10-3 and TRBJ2-5; tentative D call: TRBD1 (5 bases). Germline CDR1 is ENHRY and CDR2 is SYGVKD. The CDR3 runs to 14 residues. The ends were cut back, 6 bases at V and 5 bases at J, with 16 bases in the middle. This CDR3 is CAIRPGSVGETQYF. Written as DNA, the CDR3 is TGTGCCATCAGACCAGGGTCGGTTGGGGAGACCCAGTACTTC.

The chain uses TRBV6-5 and TRBJ2-2, with D perhaps matching TRBD1 (5 bases). The germline V and J ends were trimmed by 4 bases and 6 bases, with 12 bases remaining between them. The germline V gene encodes CDR1 MNHEY and CDR2 SVGAGI. This CDR3 region has 14 residues. The CDR3 nucleotides read TGTGCCAGCAGTTTGACAGACATAGCCGGGGAGCTGTTTTTT. Translated, it gives CASSLTDIAGELFF.